One and the same sample provided the 10 T cell receptor beta chains below, sequenced in a study of T-cell reconstitution after alpha-beta-depleted transplantation in children. The TCRbeta library was prepared with unique molecular identifiers. TCRdb called the PCR reads again in MiXCR, with one record for every CDR3 protein. The repertoire consists of approximately 800,000 distinct CDR3 sequences, with 16% occurring once and the leading ten covering approximately 5%. Specimen: PBMCs, mostly from graft donor cells, collected 360 days after TCRalphabeta/CD19-depleted stem cell transplant. The receptors were gathered from a male patient between 10 and 17 years old who had a stem cell transplant for acute lymphoblastic leukemia, so the T cells may come from the graft donor.

This clonotype was seen more than once but under ten times. The chain joins TRBV19 to TRBJ2-1; 9 bases map to TRBD1. This CDR3 spans 16 amino acids. J lost 7 bases, V lost 7 bases, and 14 bases had no gene match. The germline V gene has CDR1 LNHDA and CDR2 SQIVND (reference sequence). In nucleotides, the CDR3 is TGTGCCAGTACCCGCCTGGGGACAGGGCCGATGAATGAGCAGTTCTTC. Protein product: CASTRLGTGPMNEQFF.

The chain couples TRBV20-1 to TRBJ2-3, with 9 positions matching TRBD2. This CDR3 is built from 18 residues. The germline gives CDR1 DFQATT, CDR2 SNEGSKA (reference sequence). The V gene end was trimmed by 4 bases and the J gene end by 0 bases; junction bases not matched to a gene: 14. CDR3 nucleotide sequence: TGCAGTGCTACGTTAACTAGCGGGCGCTTCCCTAGCACAGATACGCAGTATTTT. Its protein is CSATLTSGRFPSTDTQYF.

This clonotype was found a few times. The V call is TRBV3-1, the J call TRBJ2-5; 10 nucleotides align to TRBD1. The V and J ends lost 0 bases and 3 bases, in that order; junction bases with no gene match: 10. CDR3 length: 18 amino acids. The germline gives CDR1 LGHDT, CDR2 YNNKEL (reference sequence). This chain's CDR3 is CASSQDGEAGTGEETQYF. CDR3 bases: TGTGCCAGCAGCCAAGACGGGGAAGCCGGGACAGGGGAAGAGACCCAGTACTTC.

This clonotype was seen many times. The chain uses TRBV10-3 and TRBJ2-3; a weak D match, TRBD2 (5 bases). Deletions cut 8 bases from V and 2 bases from J, with 11 bases between. CDR3 size: 13 residues. Germline V lookup: CDR1 ENHRY, CDR2 SYGVKD. DNA of the CDR3: TGTGCCATCTCCCCGGGGTTCACAGATACGCAGTATTTT. As protein: CAISPGFTDTQYF.

This clonotype has a handful of counts. The V call is TRBV3-1, the J call TRBJ2-7, with 8 bases identical to TRBD2. Germline CDR1 and CDR2: LGHDT and YNNKEL (reference sequence). The CDR3 loop spans 15 amino acids. V lost 4 bases and J lost 2; bases outside the gene matches: 7. DNA for the CDR3: TGTGCCAGCAGCCCGGTGGGACTAGGGGCCTACGAGCAGTACTTC. Translating it yields CASSPVGLGAYEQYF.

This clonotype has just a few counts. The gene calls are TRBV29-1 and TRBJ2-2, with D possibly being TRBD2 (5 bases). CDR1 and CDR2 (germline): SQVTM, ANQGSEA. The CDR3 contains 15 residues. The V end lost 2 bases, the J end lost 0 bases, and 10 bases lay between the germline ends. For the CDR3, the DNA is TGCAGCGTTGAAAGATTAGCGTCGAACACCGGGGAGCTGTTTTTT. Its protein product is CSVERLASNTGELFF.

V usage is TRBV11-2 and J usage is TRBJ2-7; 14 bases are a match to TRBD2. The germline V gene has CDR1 SGHAT and CDR2 FQNNGV. There are 15 residues in the CDR3. The junction had 4 bases not matched to a gene; V was cut back by 3 bases and J by 6 bases. CDR3 DNA: TGTGCCAGCAGCTTCCTTGGACTAGCGGGAGGCGAGCAGTACTTC. Amino acid sequence: CASSFLGLAGGEQYF.

V is TRBV28 and J is TRBJ2-5; 7 nucleotides align to TRBD2. Germline V gene data show CDR1 as MDHEN and CDR2 as SYDVKM. The CDR3 has 14 amino acids. V shed 6 bases and J 0 bases; nucleotides not matched to a gene: 4. CDR3 bases: TGTGCCAGCAGGCTAACTAGCGACCAAGAGACCCAGTACTTC. Encoded protein: CASRLTSDQETQYF. Filled out from reference TRBV28 and TRBJ2-5, the complete variable domain reads DVKVTQSSRYLVKRTGEKVFLECVQDMDHENMFWYRQDPGLGLRLIYFSYDVKMKEKGDIPEGYSVSREKKERFSLILESASTNQTSMYLCASRLTSDQETQYFGPGTRLLVL.

This sequence joins TRBV20-1 and TRBJ2-1; D gene ambiguous. The CDR3 is made up of 11 amino acids. Trimming shortened V by 1 base and J by 7 bases, and 5 bases separated the two germline ends. CDR1 is DFQATT, CDR2 SNEGSKA, per germline (reference sequence). This chain's CDR3 is CSARVSNEQFF. The DNA of the CDR3 is TGCAGTGCTAGAGTATCGAATGAGCAGTTCTTC.

The rearrangement uses TRBV4-2 and TRBJ2-7, with 9 nucleotides matching TRBD1. Germline V gene lookup returns CDR1 LGHNA and CDR2 YNFKEQ. The CDR3 is 16 amino acids. The trim removed 0 bases at V and 3 bases at J, leaving 6 bases unmatched. The DNA of the CDR3 is TGTGCCAGCAGCCAAGAAGTTGTGGACAGGGGCTACGAGCAGTACTTC. Protein product: CASSQEVVDRGYEQYF.